Below, one TCR beta chain is given with its context. Its antigen remains unknown. This CDR3 region has 12 residues. With 7 bases removed from V and 8 bases from J, the gap between germline ends came to 13 bases. Germline lookup yields CDR1 SGHRS and CDR2 YFSETQ. This sample was taken from a study of post-analysis software for immune sequencing data. Study observations and caveats: Controls had lower frequencies than patients of about 5 TRBV segments, which included TRBV5-6, TRBV5-1 and TRBV20-1.

Libraries were made from TCR beta cDNA, and they carried unique molecular identifiers. Starting from approximately 0.95 to 9.8 million T cells, the study yielded approximately 460,000 cDNA molecules. MiXCR, applied by TCRdb to the PCR reads, yields one record per CDR3 protein. Of about 770,000 distinct CDR3 sequences listed, 46% are singletons. The sample comprised blood. V gene TRBV5-1 combines with J gene TRBJ2-1; the D is unclear. This receptor was taken from a girl aged 5-17 years with multiple sclerosis. CDR3 DNA: TGCGCCAGCGGCCCTTCGACTTATGAGCAGTTCTTC. Its translation is CASGPSTYEQFF. Combining the CDR3 with reference TRBV5-1 and TRBJ2-1 gives the whole variable domain KAGVTQTPRYLIKTRGQQVTLSCSPISGHRSVSWYQQTPGQGLQFLFEYFSETQRNKGNFPGRFSGRQFSNSRSEMNVSTLELGDSALYLCASGPSTYEQFFGPGTRLTVL.